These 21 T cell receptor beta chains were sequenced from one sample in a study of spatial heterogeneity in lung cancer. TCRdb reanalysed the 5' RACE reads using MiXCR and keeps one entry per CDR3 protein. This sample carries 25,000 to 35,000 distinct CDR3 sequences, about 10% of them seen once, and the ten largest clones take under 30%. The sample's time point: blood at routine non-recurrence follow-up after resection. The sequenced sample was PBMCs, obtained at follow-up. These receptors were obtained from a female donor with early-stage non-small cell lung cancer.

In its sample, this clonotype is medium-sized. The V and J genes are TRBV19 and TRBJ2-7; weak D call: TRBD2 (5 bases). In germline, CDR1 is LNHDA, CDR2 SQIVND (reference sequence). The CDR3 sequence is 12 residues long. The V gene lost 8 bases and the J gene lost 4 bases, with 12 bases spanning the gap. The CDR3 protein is CASGSGGYEQYF. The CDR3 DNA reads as TGTGCCAGTGGGAGCGGCGGGTACGAGCAGTACTTC. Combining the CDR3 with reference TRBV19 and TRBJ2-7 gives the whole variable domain DGGITQSPKYLFRKEGQNVTLSCEQNLNHDAMYWYRQDPGQGLRLIYYSQIVNDFQKGDIAEGYSVSREKKESFPLTVTSAQKNPTAFYLCASGSGGYEQYFGPGTRLTVT.

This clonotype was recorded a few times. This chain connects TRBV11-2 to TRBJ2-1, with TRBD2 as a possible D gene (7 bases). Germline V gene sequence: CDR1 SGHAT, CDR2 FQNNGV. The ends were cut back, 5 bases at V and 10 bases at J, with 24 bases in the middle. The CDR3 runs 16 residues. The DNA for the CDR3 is TGTGCCAGCAGCCGCGGGGCGGGGGCATCACGCGGAGAGCAGTTCTTC. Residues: CASSRGAGASRGEQFF.

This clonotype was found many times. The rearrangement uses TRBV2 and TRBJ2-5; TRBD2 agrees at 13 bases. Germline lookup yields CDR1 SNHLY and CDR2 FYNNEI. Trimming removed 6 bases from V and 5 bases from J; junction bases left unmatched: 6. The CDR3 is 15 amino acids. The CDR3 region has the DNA TGTGCCAGCAGAAGACTAGCGGGGGGAATTGAGACCCAGTACTTC. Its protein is CASRRLAGGIETQYF.

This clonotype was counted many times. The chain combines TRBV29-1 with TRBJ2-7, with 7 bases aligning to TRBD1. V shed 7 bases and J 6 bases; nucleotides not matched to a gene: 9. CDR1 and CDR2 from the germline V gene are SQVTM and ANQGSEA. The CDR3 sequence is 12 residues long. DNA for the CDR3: TGCAGCGCCGACAGGGCATCTGGCGAGCAGTACTTC. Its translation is CSADRASGEQYF.

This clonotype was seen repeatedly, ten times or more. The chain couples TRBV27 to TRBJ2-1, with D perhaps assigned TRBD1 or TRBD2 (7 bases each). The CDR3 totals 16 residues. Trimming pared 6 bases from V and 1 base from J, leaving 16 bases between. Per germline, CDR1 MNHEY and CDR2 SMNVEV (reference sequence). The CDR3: CASSSPRGGSYNEQFF. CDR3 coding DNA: TGTGCCAGCAGCAGCCCCAGGGGGGGGTCCTACAATGAGCAGTTCTTC.

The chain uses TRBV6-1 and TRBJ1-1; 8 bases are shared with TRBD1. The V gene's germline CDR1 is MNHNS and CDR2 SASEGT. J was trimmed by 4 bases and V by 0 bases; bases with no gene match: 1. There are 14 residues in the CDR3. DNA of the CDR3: TGTGCCAGCAGTGAAGCCACAGGGGGCACTGAAGCTTTCTTT. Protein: CASSEATGGTEAFF.

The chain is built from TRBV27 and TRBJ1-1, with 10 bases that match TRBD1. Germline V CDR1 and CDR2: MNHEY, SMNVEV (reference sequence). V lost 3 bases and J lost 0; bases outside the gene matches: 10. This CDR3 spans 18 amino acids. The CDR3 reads CASSFGTGTGVLNTEAFF. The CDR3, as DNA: TGTGCCAGCAGTTTCGGAACCGGGACAGGGGTCCTGAACACTGAAGCTTTCTTT.

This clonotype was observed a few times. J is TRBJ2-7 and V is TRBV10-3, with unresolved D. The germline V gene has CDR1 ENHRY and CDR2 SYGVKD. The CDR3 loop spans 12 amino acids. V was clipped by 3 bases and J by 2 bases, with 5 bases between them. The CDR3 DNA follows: TGTGCCATCAGTGATACGGCCTACGAGCAGTACTTC. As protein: CAISDTAYEQYF.

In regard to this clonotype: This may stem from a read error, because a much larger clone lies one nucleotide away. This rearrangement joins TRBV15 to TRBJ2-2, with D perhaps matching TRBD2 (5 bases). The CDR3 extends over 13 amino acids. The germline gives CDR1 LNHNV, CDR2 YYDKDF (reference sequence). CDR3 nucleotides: TGTGCCACCCTGCTTCAAGACACCGGGGAGCCGTTTTTT. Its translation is CATLLQDTGEPFF. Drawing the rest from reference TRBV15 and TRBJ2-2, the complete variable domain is DAMVIQNPRYQVTQFGKPVTLSCSQTLNHNVMYWYQQKSSQAPKLLFHYYDKDFNNEADTPDNFQSRRPNTSFCFLDIRSPGLGDTAMYLCATLLQDTGEPFFGEGSRLTVL.

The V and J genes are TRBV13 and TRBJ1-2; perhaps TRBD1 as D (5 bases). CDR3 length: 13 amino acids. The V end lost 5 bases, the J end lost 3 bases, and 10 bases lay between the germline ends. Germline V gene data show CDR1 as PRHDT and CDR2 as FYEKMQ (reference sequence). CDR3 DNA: TGTGCCAGCAGCACCCGGGACTACTATGGCTACACCTTC. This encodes CASSTRDYYGYTF.

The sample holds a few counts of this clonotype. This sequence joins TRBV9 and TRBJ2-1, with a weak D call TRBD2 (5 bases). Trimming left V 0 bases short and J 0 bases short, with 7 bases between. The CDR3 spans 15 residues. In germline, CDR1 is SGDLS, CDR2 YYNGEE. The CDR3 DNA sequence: TGTGCCAGCAGCGTAGTAGGGAGCTCCTACAATGAGCAGTTCTTC. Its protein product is CASSVVGSSYNEQFF.

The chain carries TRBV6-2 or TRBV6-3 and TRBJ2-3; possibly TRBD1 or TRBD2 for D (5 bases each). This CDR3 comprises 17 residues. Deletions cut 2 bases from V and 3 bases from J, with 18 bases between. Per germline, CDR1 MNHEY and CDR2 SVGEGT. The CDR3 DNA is TGTGCCAGCAGTTACCGCCGGGGCCCCGAGGGAACAGATACGCAGTATTTT. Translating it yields CASSYRRGPEGTDTQYF.

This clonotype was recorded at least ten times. CDR3 sequence: CASSIGTSGVYEQFF. DNA for the CDR3: TGTGCCAGCAGCATTGGGACTAGCGGGGTTTATGAGCAGTTCTTC. The rearrangement links TRBV28 to TRBJ2-1; TRBD2 matches at 13 bases. The trim removed 6 bases at V and 8 bases at J, leaving 7 bases unmatched. CDR1 MDHEN and CDR2 SYDVKM come from the germline V gene. The CDR3 is 15 residues long.

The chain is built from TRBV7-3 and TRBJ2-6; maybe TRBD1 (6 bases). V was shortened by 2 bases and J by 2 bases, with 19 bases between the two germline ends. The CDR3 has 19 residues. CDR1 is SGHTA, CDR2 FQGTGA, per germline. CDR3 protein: CASSLVQGNPRAGANVLTF. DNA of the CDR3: TGTGCCAGCAGCTTAGTTCAGGGGAACCCCCGCGCTGGGGCCAACGTCCTGACTTTC. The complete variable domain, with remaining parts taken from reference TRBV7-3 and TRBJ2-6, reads GAGVSQTPSNKVTEKGKYVELRCDPISGHTALYWYRQSLGQGPEFLIYFQGTGAADDSGLPNDRFFAVRPEGSVSTLKIQRTERGDSAVYLCASSLVQGNPRAGANVLTFGAGSRLTVL.

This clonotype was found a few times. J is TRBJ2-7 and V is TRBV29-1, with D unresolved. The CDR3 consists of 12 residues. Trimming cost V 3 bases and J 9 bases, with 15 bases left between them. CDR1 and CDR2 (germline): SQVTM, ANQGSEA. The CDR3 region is CSVDGPPGGQYF. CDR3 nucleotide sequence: TGCAGCGTTGATGGTCCCCCAGGCGGGCAGTACTTC.

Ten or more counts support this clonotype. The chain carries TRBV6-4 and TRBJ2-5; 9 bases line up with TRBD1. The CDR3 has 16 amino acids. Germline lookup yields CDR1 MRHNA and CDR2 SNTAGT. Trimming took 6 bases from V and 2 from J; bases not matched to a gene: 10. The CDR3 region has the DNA TGTGCCAGCAGCCCCTCGACAGGGGGGGGACAAGAGACCCAGTACTTC. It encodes CASSPSTGGGQETQYF.

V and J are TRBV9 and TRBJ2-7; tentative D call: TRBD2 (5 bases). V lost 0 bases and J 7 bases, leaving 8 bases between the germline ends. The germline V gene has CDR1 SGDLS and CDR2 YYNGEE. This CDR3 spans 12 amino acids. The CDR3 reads CASSVGAEEQYF. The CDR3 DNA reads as TGTGCCAGCAGCGTAGGAGCGGAAGAGCAGTACTTC.

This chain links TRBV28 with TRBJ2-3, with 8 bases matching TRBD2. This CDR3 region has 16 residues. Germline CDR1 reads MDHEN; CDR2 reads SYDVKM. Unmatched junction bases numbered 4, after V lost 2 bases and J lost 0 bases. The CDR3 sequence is CASSLPTGGSTDTQYF. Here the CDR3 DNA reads TGTGCCAGCAGTTTACCGACGGGGGGGAGCACAGATACGCAGTATTTT.

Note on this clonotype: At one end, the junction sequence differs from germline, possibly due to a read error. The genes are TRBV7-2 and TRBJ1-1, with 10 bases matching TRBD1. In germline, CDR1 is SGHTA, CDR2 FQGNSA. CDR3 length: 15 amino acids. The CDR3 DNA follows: TGTCCCAGCAGCTCCGGACAGGGGGGGAACACTGAAGCTTTCTTT. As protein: CPSSSGQGGNTEAFF.

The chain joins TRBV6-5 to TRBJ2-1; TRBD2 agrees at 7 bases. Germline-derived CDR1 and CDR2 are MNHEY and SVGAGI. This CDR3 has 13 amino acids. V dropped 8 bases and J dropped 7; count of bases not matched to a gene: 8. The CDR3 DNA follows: TGTGCCAGCTCCCCCACTAGCGCAAATGAGCAGTTCTTC. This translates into CASSPTSANEQFF.

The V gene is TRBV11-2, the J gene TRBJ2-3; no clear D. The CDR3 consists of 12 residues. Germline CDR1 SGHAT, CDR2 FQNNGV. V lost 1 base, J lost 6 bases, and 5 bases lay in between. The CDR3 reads CASSLVLDTQYF. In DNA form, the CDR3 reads TGTGCCAGCAGCTTAGTACTGGATACGCAGTATTTT.